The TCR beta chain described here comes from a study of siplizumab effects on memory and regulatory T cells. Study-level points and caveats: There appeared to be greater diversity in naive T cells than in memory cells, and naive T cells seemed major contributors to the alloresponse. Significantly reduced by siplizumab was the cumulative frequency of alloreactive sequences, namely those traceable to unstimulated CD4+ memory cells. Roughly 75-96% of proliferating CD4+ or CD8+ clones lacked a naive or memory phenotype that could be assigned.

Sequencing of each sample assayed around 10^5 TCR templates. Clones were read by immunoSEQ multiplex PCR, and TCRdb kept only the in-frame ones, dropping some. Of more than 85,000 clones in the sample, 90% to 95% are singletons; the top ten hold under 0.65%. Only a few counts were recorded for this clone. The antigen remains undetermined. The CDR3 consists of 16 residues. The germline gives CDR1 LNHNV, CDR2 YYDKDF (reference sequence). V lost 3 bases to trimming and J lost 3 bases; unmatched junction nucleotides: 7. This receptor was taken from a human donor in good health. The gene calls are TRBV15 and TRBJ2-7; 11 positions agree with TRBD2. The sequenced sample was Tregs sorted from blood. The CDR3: CATSSWRGLADYEQYF. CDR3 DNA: TGTGCCACCAGCAGCTGGCGGGGACTAGCGGACTACGAGCAGTACTTC.